This paragraph covers one TCR beta chain sequence. Antigen unknown. PCR was performed using 60 Vbeta and 13 Jbeta primers. Original processing notes: As a later analysis found, there were 70 million to 100 million unique TCR beta chains, of which 8.5 million to 14 million were shared. Repertoires were generated with immunoSEQ multiplex PCR, while TCRdb's copy carries only in-frame clones and drops some. V and J calls plus clone size are reproduced from that table; the DNA served to infer D and trimming. This table has 150,000 or so clones, about three quarters appearing once. Deletions cut 5 bases from V and 4 bases from J, with 19 bases between. In germline, CDR1 is SGHTA, CDR2 FQGTGA. This CDR3 spans 16 amino acids. The data were obtained in a study of cytomegalovirus exposure and HLA in healthy donors. General observations from the study: Apparent HLA restriction characterized most CMV-associated TCR beta chains in a later analysis. When analyzed later, the rates of TCR association showed variation by HLA locus, with DRB1 the most and HLA-C the fewest.

The genes are TRBV7-3 and TRBJ2-3, with a tentative D call TRBD2 (6 bases). The sample consisted of PBMCs. This clonotype was sampled from a male donor in good health and CMV-seronegative. This CDR3 is CASSPMPGAPADTQYF. Written as DNA, the CDR3 is TGTGCCAGCAGCCCAATGCCGGGAGCCCCGGCAGATACGCAGTATTTT.